This TCR beta chain was recorded in a study of cytomegalovirus exposure and HLA in healthy donors. As for the study in general: Among 150 million to 200 million T cells, an earlier analysis found roughly 100 million unique TCR beta sequences.

As concerns this clone: Antigen: not known.

PCR used 60 Vbeta primers and 13 Jbeta primers. In the authors' methods: Counted up in a later analysis, unique TCR beta chains came to some 80 million, with around 9.9 million shared. Clones were read by immunoSEQ multiplex PCR, and TCRdb kept only the in-frame ones, dropping some. That table gives V, J and clone size, and the DNA gave D and trimming. This sample has over 55,000 clones, with roughly 86% found just once. Study-wide findings and caveats: Prediction of most subjects' HLA-A and HLA-B alleles by TCR beta sequences was reportedly accurate. Exclusion applied to some V segments, including TRBV6-2 and TRBV6-3, as they were indistinguishable.

The CDR3 runs 19 residues. The germline V gene encodes CDR1 SGHRS and CDR2 YFSETQ. After removal of 4 bases from V and 2 bases from J, the junction contained 16 bases not matched to a gene. The sample comprised PBMCs. The chain has TRBV5-1 and TRBJ2-3; 10 nucleotides align to TRBD2. The clonotype originates from a man between 18 and 35 years old in good health and CMV-seronegative. The CDR3 nucleotides read TGCGCCAGCAGCACCCCCCCGTCGGCTAGCGGGGGCCTCACAGATACGCAGTATTTT. Protein sequence: CASSTPPSASGGLTDTQYF.